The entry below describes one T cell receptor (beta chain). This sample stems from a study of blood T cell repertoires in COVID-19. In the study overall: COVID-19 samples, acute and convalescent, were from the United States, Italy and Spain. From T cells, B-cell-depleted T cells, or PBMCs came the material, which was cDNA or gDNA.

Germline CDR1 SGHTA, CDR2 FQGTGA. V shed 5 bases and J 3 bases; nucleotides not matched to a gene: 5. The CDR3 covers 16 residues. Profiling relied on immunoSEQ multiplex PCR, and the TCRdb table lists in-frame clones only, not all of them. Of a few hundred thousand clones in the sample, more than 75% were seen once. The chain carries TRBV7-3 and TRBJ2-3; TRBD2 matches 13 bases. This TCR came from a woman aged 55-70 years with COVID-19, enrolled during active disease. Specimen: peripheral blood. CDR3 residues: CASSPRLAGGTDTQYF. The CDR3 DNA reads TGTGCCAGCAGCCCCCGACTAGCGGGAGGTACAGATACGCAGTATTTT.